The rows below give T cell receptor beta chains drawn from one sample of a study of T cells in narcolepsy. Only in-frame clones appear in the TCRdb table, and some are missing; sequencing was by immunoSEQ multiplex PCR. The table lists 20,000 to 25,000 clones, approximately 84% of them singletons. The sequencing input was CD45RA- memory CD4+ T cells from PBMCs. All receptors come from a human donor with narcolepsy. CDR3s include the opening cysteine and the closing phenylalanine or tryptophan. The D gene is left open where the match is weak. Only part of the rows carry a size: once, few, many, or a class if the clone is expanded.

CDR3 protein: CASSLRGAYEQYF
CDR3 DNA: TGTGCCAGCAGTTTGCGGGGAGCCTACGAGCAGTACTTC
clone size: NA
D gene: NA
J gene: TRBJ2-7
V gene: TRBV27

CDR3 protein: CARNGGRGWNEQFF
CDR3 DNA: TGCGCCCGTAACGGCGGGAGGGGGTGGAATGAGCAGTTCTTC
clone size: few
D gene: TRBD2
J gene: TRBJ2-1
V gene: TRBV5-1

CDR3 protein: CASIWDAGSYEQYF
CDR3 DNA: TGTGCCAGCATCTGGGACGCTGGCTCCTACGAGCAGTACTTC
clone size: few
D gene: NA
J gene: TRBJ2-7
V gene: TRBV6-1

CDR3 protein: CAISGLARTYEQYF
CDR3 DNA: TGTGCCATCAGTGGACTAGCGAGAACTTACGAGCAGTACTTC
clone size: NA
D gene: TRBD2
J gene: TRBJ2-7
V gene: TRBV10-3

CDR3 protein: CASSEPGVEKLFF
CDR3 DNA: TGTGCCAGCAGTGAGCCAGGGGTCGAAAAACTGTTTTTT
clone size: NA
D gene: NA
J gene: TRBJ1-4
V gene: TRBV2

CDR3 protein: CASSLSESGEQYF
CDR3 DNA: TGTGCTAGCAGCTTATCTGAGAGTGGGGAGCAGTACTTC
clone size: NA
D gene: NA
J gene: TRBJ2-7
V gene: TRBV7-7

CDR3 protein: CASSLAGTETQYF
CDR3 DNA: TGTGCCAGCAGCTTAGCCGGGACCGAGACCCAGTACTTC
clone size: NA
D gene: NA
J gene: TRBJ2-5
V gene: TRBV7-2

CDR3 protein: CARGGTNTGELFF
CDR3 DNA: TGTGCCAGAGGCGGGACGAACACCGGGGAGCTGTTTTTT
clone size: once
D gene: NA
J gene: TRBJ2-2
V gene: TRBV5-3

CDR3 protein: CASSQKPTFNEKLFF
CDR3 DNA: TGCGCCAGCAGCCAAAAGCCCACCTTTAATGAAAAACTGTTTTTT
clone size: NA
D gene: NA
J gene: TRBJ1-4
V gene: TRBV4-1

CDR3 protein: CASSWGGGGPQHF
CDR3 DNA: TGTGCCAGCAGCTGGGGGGGCGGCGGGCCCCAGCATTTT
clone size: few
D gene: NA
J gene: TRBJ1-5
V gene: TRBV7-2

CDR3 protein: CASWVNYEQYF
CDR3 DNA: TGTGCCAGCTGGGTGAACTACGAGCAGTACTTC
clone size: NA
D gene: NA
J gene: TRBJ2-7
V gene: TRBV10-3

CDR3 protein: CASSYGATGGRQYF
CDR3 DNA: TGTGCCAGCAGTTACGGGGCGACCGGCGGAAGGCAGTACTTC
clone size: once
D gene: NA
J gene: TRBJ2-7
V gene: TRBV6-5

CDR3 protein: CASSFWSGAADTQYF
CDR3 DNA: TGTGCCAGCAGTTTTTGGTCTGGGGCGGCAGATACGCAGTATTTT
clone size: NA
D gene: NA
J gene: TRBJ2-3
V gene: TRBV6-6

CDR3 protein: CASSLEGRNDSDQPQHF
CDR3 DNA: TGTGCCAGCAGCCTGGAAGGTCGTAACGATAGCGATCAGCCCCAGCATTTT
clone size: NA
D gene: NA
J gene: TRBJ1-5
V gene: TRBV12-1

CDR3 protein: CASSRDRANQPQHF
CDR3 DNA: TGTGCCAGCAGCCGGGACAGGGCGAATCAGCCCCAGCATTTT
clone size: NA
D gene: TRBD1
J gene: TRBJ1-5
V gene: TRBV16

CDR3 protein: CASSFVYRGSTEAFF
CDR3 DNA: TGTGCCAGCAGTTTCGTGTACAGGGGATCTACTGAAGCTTTCTTT
clone size: NA
D gene: TRBD1
J gene: TRBJ1-1
V gene: TRBV27

CDR3 protein: CASKTSLRESTGELFF
CDR3 DNA: TGTGCCAGCAAGACTTCCTTGCGTGAGAGCACCGGGGAGCTGTTTTTT
clone size: NA
D gene: NA
J gene: TRBJ2-2
V gene: TRBV7-8

CDR3 protein: CASSAGGQLSHEQYF
CDR3 DNA: TGTGCCAGCAGCGCCGGGGGACAACTAAGCCACGAGCAGTACTTC
clone size: NA
D gene: NA
J gene: TRBJ2-7
V gene: TRBV9

CDR3 protein: CASSPPVTDTQYF
CDR3 DNA: TGTGCCAGCTCACCACCGGTCACAGATACGCAGTATTTT
clone size: NA
D gene: NA
J gene: TRBJ2-3
V gene: TRBV18

CDR3 protein: CASTQIGGTLTDTQYF
CDR3 DNA: TGCGCCAGCACTCAAATTGGGGGGACCCTCACAGATACGCAGTATTTT
clone size: few
D gene: NA
J gene: TRBJ2-3
V gene: TRBV5-1

CDR3 protein: CASRGRGSVSGYTF
CDR3 DNA: TGCGCCAGCAGAGGAAGGGGTTCGGTGAGCGGCTACACCTTC
clone size: NA
D gene: NA
J gene: TRBJ1-2
V gene: TRBV4-3

CDR3 protein: CSVESSLEQYF
CDR3 DNA: TGCAGCGTTGAAAGTTCTCTCGAGCAGTACTTC
clone size: NA
D gene: NA
J gene: TRBJ2-7
V gene: TRBV29-1

CDR3 protein: CAGRDNHNSPLHF
CDR3 DNA: TGTGCCGGCCGGGACAACCATAATTCACCCCTCCACTTT
clone size: NA
D gene: NA
J gene: TRBJ1-6
V gene: TRBV7-2

CDR3 protein: CASSMLRGNPGANVLTF
CDR3 DNA: TGTGCCAGCAGCATGCTCAGGGGCAATCCTGGGGCCAACGTCCTGACTTTC
clone size: NA
D gene: NA
J gene: TRBJ2-6
V gene: TRBV5-6

CDR3 protein: CASSLTEGKLFF
CDR3 DNA: TGTGCCAGCAGCTTAACTGAGGGAAAACTGTTTTTT
clone size: NA
D gene: NA
J gene: TRBJ1-4
V gene: TRBV7-2

CDR3 protein: CASSLGVVAGGGQETQYF
CDR3 DNA: TGTGCCAGCAGCTTAGGGGTCGTGGCGGGAGGGGGACAAGAGACCCAGTACTTC
clone size: NA
D gene: TRBD2
J gene: TRBJ2-5
V gene: TRBV13

CDR3 protein: CASSLGLAGGRSYNEQFF
CDR3 DNA: TGTGCCAGCAGTCTCGGACTAGCGGGAGGTCGGTCCTACAATGAGCAGTTCTTC
clone size: NA
D gene: TRBD2
J gene: TRBJ2-1
V gene: TRBV27

CDR3 protein: CASSALRRLRNQPQHF
CDR3 DNA: TGTGCCAGCAGTGCCCTACGTCGACTAAGGAATCAGCCCCAGCATTTT
clone size: NA
D gene: NA
J gene: TRBJ1-5
V gene: TRBV28

CDR3 protein: CASSLVGGSPQHF
CDR3 DNA: TGTGCCAGCAGTTTAGTAGGGGGATCGCCCCAGCATTTT
clone size: once
D gene: NA
J gene: TRBJ1-5
V gene: TRBV27

CDR3 protein: CASSQGAGNEQFF
CDR3 DNA: TGTGCCAGCAGCCAAGGGGCGGGCAATGAGCAGTTCTTC
clone size: NA
D gene: NA
J gene: TRBJ2-1
V gene: TRBV14

CDR3 protein: CASSSRVVGYTF
CDR3 DNA: TGTGCCAGTAGCTCCAGGGTGGTTGGCTACACCTTC
clone size: once
D gene: NA
J gene: TRBJ1-2
V gene: TRBV19

CDR3 protein: CASSLKGQPQHF
CDR3 DNA: TGTGCCAGCAGCTTGAAGGGGCAGCCCCAGCATTTT
clone size: NA
D gene: NA
J gene: TRBJ1-5
V gene: TRBV5-6

CDR3 protein: CASSMTAGFTGELFF
CDR3 DNA: TGTGCCAGTAGTATGACCGCCGGATTCACCGGGGAGCTGTTTTTT
clone size: NA
D gene: NA
J gene: TRBJ2-2
V gene: TRBV19

CDR3 protein: CASSQDQSGHTDTQYF
CDR3 DNA: TGTGCCAGCAGCCAAGATCAATCAGGCCACACAGATACGCAGTATTTT
clone size: NA
D gene: NA
J gene: TRBJ2-3
V gene: TRBV14

CDR3 protein: CASSDSGNYNEQFF
CDR3 DNA: TGTGCCAGCAGTGACAGCGGGAATTACAATGAGCAGTTCTTC
clone size: NA
D gene: TRBD2
J gene: TRBJ2-1
V gene: TRBV25-1

CDR3 protein: CASSFADGTEAFF
CDR3 DNA: TGTGCCAGCAGCTTTGCTGATGGGACTGAAGCTTTCTTT
clone size: NA
D gene: NA
J gene: TRBJ1-1
V gene: TRBV7-9

CDR3 protein: CASSIDPITSSSYNEQFF
CDR3 DNA: TGTGCCAGTAGTATAGATCCCATCACGTCTAGCTCCTACAATGAGCAGTTCTTC
clone size: NA
D gene: NA
J gene: TRBJ2-1
V gene: TRBV19

CDR3 protein: CASSPQGAQKAFF
CDR3 DNA: TGTGCCAGCAGCCCCCAGGGCGCCCAGAAGGCTTTCTTT
clone size: NA
D gene: NA
J gene: TRBJ1-1
V gene: TRBV5-6

CDR3 protein: CASSWGVAGANVLTF
CDR3 DNA: TGTGCCAGCAGTTGGGGAGTCGCGGGGGCCAACGTCCTGACTTTC
clone size: NA
D gene: NA
J gene: TRBJ2-6
V gene: TRBV28

CDR3 protein: CASSSQGRGTNEKLFF
CDR3 DNA: TGCGCCAGCAGCTCCCAGGGGAGAGGAACTAATGAAAAACTGTTTTTT
clone size: once
D gene: NA
J gene: TRBJ1-4
V gene: TRBV5-1

CDR3 protein: CASSRDYASEQFF
CDR3 DNA: TGTGCCAGCAGTCGGGACTACGCCTCCGAGCAGTTCTTC
clone size: NA
D gene: TRBD2
J gene: TRBJ2-1
V gene: TRBV14

CDR3 protein: CASSIRTGNTGELFF
CDR3 DNA: TGTGCCAGCAGCATTCGGACAGGGAACACCGGGGAGCTGTTTTTT
clone size: NA
D gene: TRBD1
J gene: TRBJ2-2
V gene: TRBV7-2

CDR3 protein: CASSARLAGGPETQYF
CDR3 DNA: TGCGCCAGCAGTGCCCGGCTAGCGGGAGGGCCGGAGACCCAGTACTTC
clone size: few
D gene: TRBD2
J gene: TRBJ2-5
V gene: TRBV10-1

CDR3 protein: CASSLHRDSYEQYF
CDR3 DNA: TGTGCCAGCTCACTACACCGGGACTCATACGAGCAGTACTTC
clone size: few
D gene: NA
J gene: TRBJ2-7
V gene: TRBV18

CDR3 protein: CASRQGTGRTEAFF
CDR3 DNA: TGTGCCAGCCGTCAAGGGACAGGGCGGACTGAAGCTTTCTTT
clone size: once
D gene: TRBD1
J gene: TRBJ1-1
V gene: TRBV28

CDR3 protein: CASSVGGTTIGGYTF
CDR3 DNA: TGTGCCAGCAGCGTAGGGGGGACAACGATAGGTGGCTACACCTTC
clone size: NA
D gene: NA
J gene: TRBJ1-2
V gene: TRBV9

CDR3 protein: CASSKDTYNEQFF
CDR3 DNA: TGTGCCAGCAGTAAGGACACCTACAATGAGCAGTTCTTC
clone size: NA
D gene: NA
J gene: TRBJ2-1
V gene: TRBV27

CDR3 protein: CASMEGTNYEQYF
CDR3 DNA: TGCGCCAGCATGGAAGGGACGAACTACGAGCAGTACTTC
clone size: NA
D gene: NA
J gene: TRBJ2-7
V gene: TRBV10-2

CDR3 protein: CASSLAADGNTIYF
CDR3 DNA: TGTGCCAGCAGCTTAGCTGCCGATGGAAACACCATATATTTT
clone size: NA
D gene: NA
J gene: TRBJ1-3
V gene: TRBV7-2

CDR3 protein: CSALLHRAQEAFF
CDR3 DNA: TGCAGCGCCCTACTCCACAGAGCCCAGGAAGCTTTCTTT
clone size: NA
D gene: NA
J gene: TRBJ1-1
V gene: TRBV29-1

CDR3 protein: CASSPIGRTGDEQYF
CDR3 DNA: TGCGCCAGCAGCCCAATTGGCAGGACAGGGGACGAGCAGTACTTC
clone size: NA
D gene: TRBD1
J gene: TRBJ2-7
V gene: TRBV5-1

CDR3 protein: CASSSYGTGYEQYF
CDR3 DNA: TGTGCCAGCAGCAGTTACGGGACAGGTTACGAGCAGTACTTC
clone size: few
D gene: TRBD1
J gene: TRBJ2-7
V gene: TRBV11-1

CDR3 protein: CASNPGEWTKRDTQYF
CDR3 DNA: TGTGCCAGCAACCCGGGGGAATGGACTAAACGAGATACGCAGTATTTT
clone size: NA
D gene: NA
J gene: TRBJ2-3
V gene: TRBV27

CDR3 protein: CASSQGLAEETQYF
CDR3 DNA: TGTGCCAGCAGCCAAGGACTAGCGGAAGAGACCCAGTACTTC
clone size: once
D gene: TRBD2
J gene: TRBJ2-5
V gene: TRBV5-4

CDR3 protein: CASSRQIYGYTF
CDR3 DNA: TGTGCCAGCAGTCGACAGATTTATGGCTACACCTTC
clone size: NA
D gene: NA
J gene: TRBJ1-2
V gene: TRBV28

CDR3 protein: CASSQGSRATQYF
CDR3 DNA: TGTGCCAGCAGCCAGGGATCTAGAGCTACGCAGTATTTT
clone size: NA
D gene: NA
J gene: TRBJ2-3
V gene: TRBV14

CDR3 protein: CASTPPGQGGETQYF
CDR3 DNA: TGTGCCAGCACCCCCCCGGGACAGGGGGGGGAGACCCAGTACTTC
clone size: NA
D gene: TRBD1
J gene: TRBJ2-5
V gene: TRBV6-6

CDR3 protein: CASSLGFDEQFF
CDR3 DNA: TGTGCCAGCAGCTTGGGGTTCGATGAGCAGTTCTTC
clone size: NA
D gene: NA
J gene: TRBJ2-1
V gene: TRBV5-6